These T cell receptor beta chains were read from a single sample in a study of CXCR3-negative and CXCR3-positive naive CD8 T cells. TCRdb derives one entry per CDR3 protein from the 5' RACE reads, leaving out DNA. The repertoire table contains 65,000 to 75,000 distinct CDR3 sequences. Sequencing used naive CXCR3+ CD8+ T cells from blood. The receptors come from a human donor in good health. Some clones in this sample may be carry-over from other donors' samples. Each CDR3 is given with its conserved first and last residue. The order of the fields is J gene, V gene, CDR3 protein.

TRBJ2-2 | TRBV29-1 | CSGFSGGTGELFF
TRBJ2-6 | TRBV6-5 | CASSRDTGSGANVLTF
TRBJ2-4 | TRBV25-1 | CASKVSNIQYF
TRBJ2-7 | TRBV20-1 | CSASGTSHNPYEQYF
TRBJ2-7 | TRBV7-2 | CASSSYRGKYEQYF
TRBJ1-1 | TRBV29-1 | CSTSGTATIVNTEAFF
TRBJ1-6 | TRBV5-1 | CASSTSGDTDNSPLHF
TRBJ2-7 | TRBV29-1 | CSASTTEGLPYEQYF
TRBJ1-4 | TRBV29-1 | CSVIDRTNNEKLFF
TRBJ2-2 | TRBV7-3 | CASSPIFGGEDTGELFF
TRBJ2-6 | TRBV7-6 | CASSLEGQMYSGANVLTF
TRBJ2-3 | TRBV6-6 | CASVTGFTDTQYF
TRBJ2-3 | TRBV15 | CATRAEPGQGTDTQYF
TRBJ2-2 | TRBV12-3/TRBV12-4 | CATLAGSGELFF
TRBJ1-1 | TRBV5-6 | CASSFGTVTEAFF
TRBJ2-7 | TRBV29-1 | CSVVGQGSSGEQYF
TRBJ1-5 | TRBV4-3 | CASSQDSGSNQPQHF
TRBJ2-1 | TRBV27 | CASGRVYNEQFF
TRBJ2-7 | TRBV7-8 | CASSPGFQGSSVYEQYF